What follows is one T cell receptor (beta chain) and its context. Its antigen is unidentified. The authors prepared the TCRbeta library with unique molecular identifiers. One entry per CDR3 protein results from TCRdb running MiXCR on the PCR reads. The sample holds fewer than 750,000 distinct CDR3 sequences, 20% to 30% seen once. The sample belongs to a study of T-cell reconstitution after alpha-beta-depleted transplantation in children. The CDR3 sequence is 16 residues long. After removal of 4 bases from V and 3 bases from J, the junction contained 9 bases not matched to a gene. CDR1 and CDR2 (germline): SGHRS, YFSETQ. Study outcomes and limitations: In some patients, recipient T cells and intrathymic progenitors surviving conditioning explained high day-60 diversity. Reported findings indicate that, about two months after transplant, alpha-beta T cells came from several hundred expanded clones, which were derived from non-depleted graft cells. One year post-transplant, T-cell counts and diversity were largely derived from T cells produced anew.

The chain recombines TRBV5-1 with TRBJ2-7; 11 nucleotides line up with TRBD2. The TCR originated in a boy under two years old with Wiskott-Aldrich syndrome, due to receive a stem cell transplant. Sequenced here: PBMCs, sampled before TCRalphabeta/CD19-depleted stem cell transplant. The CDR3 DNA sequence: TGCGCCAGCAGCCCCGGGACTAGCGGACTTCACTACGAGCAGTACTTC. It specifies CASSPGTSGLHYEQYF. The whole variable domain, filled in from reference TRBV5-1 and TRBJ2-7, reads KAGVTQTPRYLIKTRGQQVTLSCSPISGHRSVSWYQQTPGQGLQFLFEYFSETQRNKGNFPGRFSGRQFSNSRSEMNVSTLELGDSALYLCASSPGTSGLHYEQYFGPGTRLTVT.